The next 23 T cell receptor beta chains were all read from a single sample in a study of OX40 agonist ivuxolimab in advanced cancers. Profiling relied on immunoSEQ multiplex PCR, and the TCRdb table lists in-frame clones only, not all of them. This table has over 95,000 clones, 91% appearing once. Sequences were derived from CD4+ or CD8+ T cells sorted from blood, sampled in a trial of the OX40 agonist ivuxolimab. All receptors derive from an adult with an advanced solid tumor such as melanoma, head and neck, liver or kidney cancer.

The V call is TRBV11-2, the J call TRBJ2-5, with a tentative D call TRBD1 (5 bases). V shed 1 base and J shed 9 bases, with 18 bases lying between them. The CDR3 length is 15 residues. CDR1 and CDR2 from the germline V gene are SGHAT and FQNNGV. CDR3 residues: CASSLGGAGPEAQYF. The DNA for the CDR3 is TGTGCCAGCAGCTTAGGAGGTGCAGGGCCCGAGGCCCAGTACTTC.

This clone appeared a single time. The chain is built from TRBV19 and TRBJ1-5; TRBD1 matches at 8 bases. CDR3 length: 15 residues. The trim removed 6 bases at V and 4 bases at J, leaving 8 bases unmatched. Per germline, CDR1 LNHDA and CDR2 SQIVND (reference sequence). The CDR3 DNA reads TGTGCCAGTAGCGGTGGACAGGGTGGAAATCAGCCCCAGCATTTT. Its protein is CASSGGQGGNQPQHF.

The chain links TRBV19 to TRBJ2-1; no definite D call. Between the trimmed V and J ends, which lost 7 bases and 6 bases, there was a span of 13 bases. The germline CDR1 and CDR2 sequences are LNHDA and SQIVND (reference sequence). The CDR3 has 13 amino acids. DNA for the CDR3: TGTGCCAGTAACATAACTCCCTCCAATGAGCAGTTCTTC. Protein sequence: CASNITPSNEQFF.

CDR3 nucleotide sequence: TGTGCCAGCCTATTAGACAGGGGGGAGACCCAGTACTTC. It codes for CASLLDRGETQYF. This chain links TRBV7-9 with TRBJ2-5; 9 positions match TRBD1. The germline gives CDR1 SEHNR, CDR2 FQNEAQ (reference sequence). This CDR3 is built from 13 residues. The junction had 6 bases not matched to a gene; V was cut back by 8 bases and J by 5 bases.

In this sample, this clone turned up a few times. This rearrangement joins TRBV28 to TRBJ1-5, with TRBD1 as a possible D gene (6 bases). Germline CDR1 MDHEN, CDR2 SYDVKM. Deletions cut 4 bases from V and 2 bases from J, with 12 bases between. The length of the CDR3 is 15 residues. The CDR3 nucleotides are TGTGCCAGCAGTTCGGGGGGGCAGGGCAATCAGCCCCAGCATTTT. Protein product: CASSSGGQGNQPQHF.

This sequence joins TRBV11-1 and TRBJ2-5; 9 nucleotides agree with TRBD2. The germline CDR1 and CDR2 sequences are SGHAT and FQDESV (reference sequence). After removal of 2 bases from V and 7 bases from J, the junction contained 8 bases not matched to a gene. CDR3 length equals 15 residues. The CDR3: CASSLSDSGSATQYF. The CDR3 region has the DNA TGTGCCAGCAGCTTATCGGATAGCGGGAGTGCGACCCAGTACTTC.

This chain links TRBV28 with TRBJ2-3; D may be TRBD2 (5 bases). Germline CDR1 MDHEN, CDR2 SYDVKM. The V gene lost 6 bases and the J gene lost 7 bases, with 23 bases spanning the gap. This CDR3 contains 16 residues. This chain's CDR3 is CASSPPGIMKRNTQYF. The CDR3 bases are TGTGCCAGCAGCCCCCCCGGGATAATGAAACGAAATACGCAGTATTTT.

This clone was seen a single time. The chain recombines TRBV5-4 with TRBJ1-1, with D possibly being TRBD1 (5 bases). Between the trimmed V and J ends, which lost 4 bases and 3 bases, there was a span of 7 bases. The CDR3 loop spans 12 amino acids. Germline assignment: CDR1 SGHNT and CDR2 YYREEE (reference sequence). The CDR3 loop is CASSGTYTEAFF. DNA for the CDR3: TGTGCCAGCAGCGGGACTTACACTGAAGCTTTCTTT.

The gene calls are TRBV7-2 and TRBJ2-7; the D is unclear. Germline CDR1 reads SGHTA; CDR2 reads FQGNSA. V dropped 4 bases and J dropped 7 bases, with 11 bases sitting between them. CDR3 length: 12 amino acids. Written as DNA, the CDR3 is TGTGCCAGCAGCTCGATACGCGTGGAGCAGTACTTC. This gives the protein CASSSIRVEQYF.

The rearrangement links TRBV7-2 to TRBJ2-7; TRBD2 matches 7 bases. Losses at the gene ends were 4 bases for V and 9 bases for J; bases not matched to a gene: 12. Germline V gene sequence: CDR1 SGHTA, CDR2 FQGNSA. CDR3 length: 14 amino acids. The CDR3 coding sequence is TGTGCCAGCAGCTCGTACCTAGCGGATTTAGGGCAGTACTTC. This codes for CASSSYLADLGQYF.

The chain combines TRBV7-3 with TRBJ1-1; maybe TRBD1 (6 bases). CDR3 length: 11 residues. Germline lookup yields CDR1 SGHTA and CDR2 FQGTGA. Trimming stripped 2 bases from V and 11 bases from J, with 9 bases between. The CDR3 DNA follows: TGTGCCAGCAGCTTAGCAGGGGACGCTTTCTTT. The encoded protein is CASSLAGDAFF. Full variable domain (outside the CDR3, taken from reference TRBV7-3 and TRBJ1-1): GAGVSQTPSNKVTEKGKYVELRCDPISGHTALYWYRQSLGQGPEFLIYFQGTGAADDSGLPNDRFFAVRPEGSVSTLKIQRTERGDSAVYLCASSLAGDAFFGQGTRLTVV.

V is TRBV7-6 and J is TRBJ2-3; 12 bases align to TRBD1. This CDR3 has 18 residues. The J segment lost 0 bases and the V segment lost 5 bases, leaving 9 bases of the junction unmatched. Germline V gives CDR1 SGHVS, CDR2 FNYEAQ. DNA of the CDR3: TGTGCCAGCAGCCCGACCGGGACAGGGGGCCCTAGCACAGATACGCAGTATTTT. Encoded protein: CASSPTGTGGPSTDTQYF.

The CDR3 nucleotides read TGTGCCATCAGTTTCGACAGGGATTCCTACAATGAGCAGTTCTTC. Translated: CAISFDRDSYNEQFF. This chain links TRBV10-3 with TRBJ2-1, with 7 bases identical to TRBD1. V lost 5 bases and J lost 1; bases outside the gene matches: 5. CDR3 length equals 15 residues. The germline V gene has CDR1 ENHRY and CDR2 SYGVKD.

V usage is TRBV9 and J usage is TRBJ2-1; D is perhaps TRBD1 (6 bases). Trimming pared 6 bases from V and 1 base from J, leaving 14 bases between. The CDR3 extends over 15 amino acids. CDR1 and CDR2 from the germline V gene are SGDLS and YYNGEE. CDR3 DNA: TGTGCCAGCACCCCAGGCAGGGGTTCCTACAATGAGCAGTTCTTC. Translation: CASTPGRGSYNEQFF.

This clone turned up a few times. CDR3 residues: CASSLGLSGADTQYF. The CDR3 DNA is TGCGCCAGCAGCTTGGGGCTTAGCGGTGCAGATACGCAGTATTTT. This chain connects TRBV5-1 to TRBJ2-3, with D perhaps matching TRBD2 (6 bases). With 0 bases removed from V and 4 bases from J, the gap between germline ends came to 12 bases. CDR3 size: 15 residues. The V gene's germline CDR1 is SGHRS and CDR2 YFSETQ.

The rearrangement links TRBV28 to TRBJ1-5; D is uncertain. The germline V gene encodes CDR1 MDHEN and CDR2 SYDVKM. The CDR3 runs 12 residues. The V gene lost 6 bases and the J gene lost 0 bases, with 3 bases spanning the gap. The CDR3 reads CASRNSNQPQHF. The CDR3 region has the DNA TGTGCCAGCAGGAATAGCAATCAGCCCCAGCATTTT.

The chain has TRBV30 and TRBJ2-1; 7 bases are shared with TRBD2. Per germline, CDR1 GTSNPN and CDR2 SVGIG (reference sequence). CDR3 size: 13 residues. V gave up 4 bases and J gave up 8 bases; unmatched junction bases: 8. CDR3 residues: CAWTSGWRDEQFF. For the CDR3, the DNA is TGTGCCTGGACTAGCGGCTGGCGGGATGAGCAGTTCTTC. Together with reference TRBV30 and TRBJ2-1, the CDR3 gives the full variable domain: SQTIHQWPATLVQPVGSPLSLECTVEGTSNPNLYWYRQAAGRGLQLLFYSVGIGQISSEVPQNLSASRPQDRQFILSSKKLLLSDSGFYLCAWTSGWRDEQFFGPGTRLTVL.

The chain links TRBV9 to TRBJ2-7, with D perhaps assigned TRBD1 or TRBD2 (5 bases each). The CDR3 is 16 residues long. The germline V gene has CDR1 SGDLS and CDR2 YYNGEE. The V gene lost 7 bases and the J gene lost 0 bases, with 20 bases spanning the gap. CDR3 in amino acids: CASRCRDRTNSYEQYF. The CDR3, as DNA: TGTGCCAGCCGGTGCCGGGACCGCACGAACTCCTACGAGCAGTACTTC. Supplemented by reference TRBV9 and TRBJ2-7, the full variable domain reads DSGVTQTPKHLITATGQRVTLRCSPRSGDLSVYWYQQSLDQGLQFLIQYYNGEERAKGNILERFSAQQFPDLHSELNLSSLELGDSALYFCASRCRDRTNSYEQYFGPGTRLTVT.

The rearrangement joins TRBV2 to TRBJ2-5; 7 bases agree with TRBD1. Germline V gives CDR1 SNHLY, CDR2 FYNNEI. The ends lost 5 bases at V and 1 base at J; junction bases unmatched: 7. This CDR3 has 15 amino acids. The CDR3 nucleotides are TGTGCCAGCAGTTGGGACAGAAACCTCCAAGAGACCCAGTACTTC. This codes for CASSWDRNLQETQYF.

The chain uses TRBV6-1 and TRBJ2-7; 9 bases line up with TRBD2. The CDR3 has 16 amino acids. In germline, CDR1 is MNHNS, CDR2 SASEGT. V was clipped by 4 bases and J by 0 bases; unmatched bases: 7. This CDR3 reads CASSGGLARSSYEQYF. CDR3 DNA sequence: TGTGCCAGCAGTGGAGGACTAGCGCGGAGCTCCTACGAGCAGTACTTC.

The chain combines TRBV7-8 with TRBJ1-5, with no clear D. The CDR3 sequence is 12 residues long. The germline V gene has CDR1 SGHVS and CDR2 FQNEAQ. V was trimmed by 4 bases and J by 11 bases, leaving 12 bases between them. CDR3 in amino acids: CASSYSGGSQHF. DNA for the CDR3: TGTGCCAGCAGCTACAGCGGAGGCTCCCAGCATTTT.

V usage is TRBV2 and J usage is TRBJ2-5, with 10 nucleotides matching TRBD1. The trim removed 6 bases at V and 5 bases at J, leaving 6 bases unmatched. The CDR3 length is 14 residues. CDR1 is SNHLY and CDR2 is FYNNEI in the germline V gene. The CDR3 DNA reads TGTGCCAGCAGCTTGGGACAGGGGAGGGAGACCCAGTACTTC. Protein product: CASSLGQGRETQYF.

The chain links TRBV7-9 to TRBJ1-5; D may be TRBD1 (5 bases). With 3 bases removed from V and 2 bases from J, the gap between germline ends came to 17 bases. This CDR3 has 17 residues. Germline lookup yields CDR1 SEHNR and CDR2 FQNEAQ (reference sequence). The CDR3 protein is CASSFSLAGNGNQPQHF. CDR3 nucleotides: TGTGCCAGCAGCTTTAGCCTGGCAGGGAATGGCAATCAGCCCCAGCATTTT.